This T cell receptor (beta chain) was found in a study of blood T cell repertoires in COVID-19. Study-level information: There were acute and convalescent COVID-19 samples, and they came from the United States, Italy and Spain. T cells, B-cell-depleted T cells, or PBMCs provided the cDNA or gDNA that served as material.

Authors' methods: Scientists estimated how many nucleated cells there were by amplifying reference gene primers. The table came from immunoSEQ multiplex PCR; TCRdb's copy has only in-frame clones and leaves some out. The V and J calls and clone size come from that table; D and trimming were worked out from the DNA. The profile shows about 190,000 clones, around 78% of them singletons. Germline CDR1 SGHTA, CDR2 FQGNSA. This CDR3 contains 15 residues. The V end lost 1 base, the J end lost 1 base, and 8 bases lay between the germline ends. The rearrangement links TRBV7-2 to TRBJ1-5; D is unclear. This TCR came from an elderly woman with active or convalescent COVID-19. Sequencing was performed on peripheral blood. The CDR3 spells CASSLGAGSNQPQHF. The CDR3 region has the DNA TGTGCCAGCAGCTTAGGGGCAGGCAGCAATCAGCCCCAGCATTTT.